These T cell receptor beta chains were read from a single sample in a study of blood T cell repertoires in COVID-19. Clones were read by immunoSEQ multiplex PCR, and TCRdb kept only the in-frame ones, dropping some. The sample shows 140,000 to 150,000 clones, 87% of them seen only once. Source material: peripheral blood. The receptors here all came from a man aged 45-60 years who had recovered from COVID-19. CDR3s include the opening cysteine and the closing phenylalanine or tryptophan. The order of the fields is D gene, clone size, J gene, V gene, CDR3 DNA, CDR3 protein. A D gene is named only where the DNA matches it firmly. Part of the rows lack a size; the others show once, few, many or a class for expanded clones.

NA | NA | TRBJ2-7 | TRBV5-1 | TGCGCCAGCAGCTTGGCCATAGAGGCCACGGGCGAGCAGTACTTC | CASSLAIEATGEQYF
TRBD1 | NA | TRBJ2-7 | TRBV6-5 | TGTGCCAGCAATCTCCGGGACAGGGGCCACGAGCAGTACTTC | CASNLRDRGHEQYF
NA | few | TRBJ2-1 | TRBV7-6 | TGTGCCAGCAGCTTAGCGGCCGCAAGCTCCTACAATGAGCAGTTCTTC | CASSLAAASSYNEQFF
TRBD1 | NA | TRBJ1-2 | TRBV6-2/TRBV6-3 | TGTGCCAGCAGTTACTCCCGACAGGGGGCCAACTATGGCTACACCTTC | CASSYSRQGANYGYTF
NA | few | TRBJ2-2 | TRBV7-2 | TGTGCCAGCAGCTTATGGTCCAGGAACACCGGGGAGCTGTTTTTT | CASSLWSRNTGELFF
TRBD1 | NA | TRBJ1-1 | TRBV6-5 | TGTGCCAGCGGACAGGGGGGCCTAAGCGATGCTTTCTTT | CASGQGGLSDAFF
NA | NA | TRBJ1-1 | TRBV3-1/TRBV3-2 | TGTGCCAGCAGCCAAGAGCGGAACACTGAAGCTTTCTTT | CASSQERNTEAFF
NA | NA | TRBJ2-5 | TRBV20-1 | TGCAGTGCTAGAGATTTACGGTCCCAGTACTTC | CSARDLRSQYF
NA | once | TRBJ1-1 | TRBV14 | TGTGCCAGCAGCCAGTCCGTGAACACTGAAGCTTTCTTT | CASSQSVNTEAFF
NA | NA | TRBJ1-4 | TRBV2 | TGTGCCAGCAAAAATCACAGGGCTACTAATGAAAAACTGTTTTTT | CASKNHRATNEKLFF
TRBD2 | NA | TRBJ2-1 | TRBV30 | TGTGCCTGGAGAGGTGAGCGGGGCCGCTCCTACAATGAGCAGTTCTTC | CAWRGERGRSYNEQFF
NA | NA | TRBJ1-1 | TRBV19 | TGTGCCGCCGGAGCTAACACTGAAGCTTTCTTT | CAAGANTEAFF
NA | NA | TRBJ2-2 | TRBV9 | TGTGCCAGCAGCGCCCACAGGGAATCGAACACCGGGGAGCTGTTTTTT | CASSAHRESNTGELFF
TRBD1 | NA | TRBJ2-1 | TRBV4-3 | TGCGCCAGCAGCGTTCCGGGACAGGGAGTTGAGCAGTTCTTC | CASSVPGQGVEQFF
NA | NA | TRBJ2-1 | TRBV11-3 | TGTGCCAGCAGCTTAGACCCGGCCTACAATGAGCAGTTCTTC | CASSLDPAYNEQFF
TRBD2 | NA | TRBJ2-5 | TRBV5-1 | TGCGCCAGCGTCTCAGGGACTAGTAGTTTCCAAGAGACCCAGTACTTC | CASVSGTSSFQETQYF
TRBD2 | NA | TRBJ2-1 | TRBV27 | TGTGCCAGCAGTTTATCGTTCCGGGGGGGTTACAATGAGCAGTTCTTC | CASSLSFRGGYNEQFF
NA | NA | TRBJ2-3 | TRBV5-6 | TGTGCCAGCAGCATGGCAGCAGCGCGGGGTACAGATACGCAGTATTTT | CASSMAAARGTDTQYF
TRBD1 | NA | TRBJ1-1 | TRBV6-5 | TGTGCCAGCAGTTACGCAAGGACAGGGGGAGGCACTGAAGCTTTCTTT | CASSYARTGGGTEAFF
TRBD2 | NA | TRBJ2-3 | TRBV6-5 | TGTGCCAGCAGTCTACTAGCGGGGAGCACAGATACGCAGTATTTT | CASSLLAGSTDTQYF
NA | NA | TRBJ2-5 | TRBV30 | TGTGCCTGGAGTGCTGACCGGGTCAAGAAAGAGACCCAGTACTTC | CAWSADRVKKETQYF
NA | NA | TRBJ2-3 | TRBV4-2 | TGTGCCAGCAGCCAATCAGGCACAGATACGCAGTATTTT | CASSQSGTDTQYF
NA | NA | TRBJ1-1 | TRBV30 | TGTGCCTGGAGTGTGGGGGGTGGGACTGAAGCTTTCTTT | CAWSVGGGTEAFF